A selection of T cell receptor beta chains follows, all from one sample in a study of T cells expressing NK-cell markers. Following a re-call of the 5' RACE reads, TCRdb has one entry per CDR3 protein and lacks DNA. There are 140,000 to 150,000 distinct CDR3 sequences in the sample, with about 12% held by the top ten. The sequenced sample was blood T cells: a sorted CD56 or NKG2C T cell subset, CD4+ or CD8+ T cells, or bulk PBMC T cells (not recorded which). Receptors originate from a man aged 18 to 30 in good health. Each CDR3 is given with its conserved first and last residue.

J gene,V gene,CDR3 protein
TRBJ1-1,TRBV20-1,CSSSWQANTEAFF
TRBJ2-1,TRBV7-3,CASSSTGTSGRSEQFF
TRBJ2-1,TRBV7-6,CASSQDGGLNEQFF
TRBJ2-1,TRBV6-1,CATRTRGGQIRLEQFF
TRBJ2-5,TRBV18,CASSRLGQQETQYF
TRBJ1-1,TRBV28,CASSTSYRGANTEAFF
TRBJ2-1,TRBV12-3/TRBV12-4,CASAETGYNEQFF
TRBJ1-5,TRBV3-1,CASSQVAGDSNQPQHF
TRBJ2-5,TRBV28,CASSLVGAQYF
TRBJ2-1,TRBV29-1,CSARVLSGRDNEQFF
TRBJ2-3,TRBV7-9,CASSLDPAGTDTQYF
TRBJ1-4,TRBV11-2,CASSRLGASGEKLFF
TRBJ2-2,TRBV6-5,CASSYWGQGTGELFF
TRBJ1-1,TRBV6-1,CASSERELWMNTEAFF
TRBJ2-7,TRBV6-1,CASSGMTGGFYEQYF
TRBJ2-1,TRBV10-2,CASRNPLATSNEQFF
TRBJ2-1,TRBV24-1,CATRTGHNEQFF
TRBJ2-7,TRBV7-2,CASSWGVNYEQYF
TRBJ1-3,TRBV7-8,CASSTPTRGLSGNTIYF
TRBJ2-2,TRBV6-2/TRBV6-3,CASSYGTYTGELFF
TRBJ2-2,TRBV24-1,CATSDAGNTGELFF
TRBJ2-3,TRBV11-2,CASSLIRGMAGLTDTQYF
TRBJ2-1,TRBV3-1,CASSQASGFPNEQFF
TRBJ2-3,TRBV7-2,CASSLRAGGLADTQYF
TRBJ2-7,TRBV30,CAWSNTGRPYEQYF
TRBJ1-1,TRBV6-5,CASTPDLNEAFF
TRBJ2-1,TRBV29-1,CSVVEVGDNEQFF
TRBJ2-5,TRBV3-1,CASTLSLAVQETQYF
TRBJ2-1,TRBV13,CASSPEGWNEQFF